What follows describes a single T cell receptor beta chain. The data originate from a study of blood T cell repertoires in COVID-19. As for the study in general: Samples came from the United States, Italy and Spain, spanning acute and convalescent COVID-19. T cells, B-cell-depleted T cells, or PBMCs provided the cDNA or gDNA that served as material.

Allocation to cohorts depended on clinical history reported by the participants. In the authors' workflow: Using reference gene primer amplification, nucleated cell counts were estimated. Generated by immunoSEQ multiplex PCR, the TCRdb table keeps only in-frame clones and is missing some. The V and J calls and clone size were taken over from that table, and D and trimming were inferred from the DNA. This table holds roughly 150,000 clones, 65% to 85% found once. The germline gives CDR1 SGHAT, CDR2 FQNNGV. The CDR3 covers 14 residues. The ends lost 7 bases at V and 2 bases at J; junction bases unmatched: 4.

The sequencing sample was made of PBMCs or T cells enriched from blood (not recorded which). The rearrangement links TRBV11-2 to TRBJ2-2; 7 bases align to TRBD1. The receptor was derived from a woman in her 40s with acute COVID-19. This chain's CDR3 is CASNRQGNTGELFF. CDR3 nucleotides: TGTGCCAGCAACCGACAGGGTAACACCGGGGAGCTGTTTTTT.